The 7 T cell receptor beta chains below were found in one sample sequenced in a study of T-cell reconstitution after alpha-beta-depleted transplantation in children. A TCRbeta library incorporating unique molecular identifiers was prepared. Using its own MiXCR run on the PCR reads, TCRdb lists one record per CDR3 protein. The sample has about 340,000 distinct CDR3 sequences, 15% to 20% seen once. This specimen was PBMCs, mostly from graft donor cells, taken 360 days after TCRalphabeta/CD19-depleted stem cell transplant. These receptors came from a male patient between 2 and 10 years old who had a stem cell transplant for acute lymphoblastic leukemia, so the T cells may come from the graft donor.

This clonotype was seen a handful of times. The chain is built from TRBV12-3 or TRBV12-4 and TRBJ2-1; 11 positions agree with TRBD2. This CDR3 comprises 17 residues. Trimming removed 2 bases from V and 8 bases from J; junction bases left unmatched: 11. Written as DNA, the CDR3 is TGTGCCAGCAGTTTATATTCCCGGACTAGCGGGTGGGATGAGCAGTTCTTC. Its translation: CASSLYSRTSGWDEQFF.

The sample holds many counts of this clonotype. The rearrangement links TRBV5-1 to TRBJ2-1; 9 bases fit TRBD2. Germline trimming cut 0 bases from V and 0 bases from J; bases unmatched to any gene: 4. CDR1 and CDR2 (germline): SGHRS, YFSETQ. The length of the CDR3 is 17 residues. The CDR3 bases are TGCGCCAGCAGCTTGGTGGGAGCGGGAGGCTCCTACAATGAGCAGTTCTTC. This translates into CASSLVGAGGSYNEQFF.

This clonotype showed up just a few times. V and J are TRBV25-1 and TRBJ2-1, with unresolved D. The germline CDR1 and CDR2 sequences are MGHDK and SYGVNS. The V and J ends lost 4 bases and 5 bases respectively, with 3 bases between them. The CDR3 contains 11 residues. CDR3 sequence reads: CASSAHNEQFF. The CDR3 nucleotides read TGTGCCAGCAGTGCCCACAATGAGCAGTTCTTC. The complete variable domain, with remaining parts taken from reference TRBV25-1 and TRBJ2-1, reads EADIYQTPRYLVIGTGKKITLECSQTMGHDKMYWYQQDPGMELHLIHYSYGVNSTEKGDLSSESTVSRIRTEHFPLTLESARPSHTSQYLCASSAHNEQFFGPGTRLTVL.

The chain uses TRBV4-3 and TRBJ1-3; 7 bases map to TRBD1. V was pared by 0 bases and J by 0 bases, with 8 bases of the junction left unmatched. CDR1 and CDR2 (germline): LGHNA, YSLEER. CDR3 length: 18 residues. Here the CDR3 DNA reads TGCGCCAGCAGCCAAGACGAAAGGGGGCCCCTCTCTGGAAACACCATATATTTT. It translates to CASSQDERGPLSGNTIYF.

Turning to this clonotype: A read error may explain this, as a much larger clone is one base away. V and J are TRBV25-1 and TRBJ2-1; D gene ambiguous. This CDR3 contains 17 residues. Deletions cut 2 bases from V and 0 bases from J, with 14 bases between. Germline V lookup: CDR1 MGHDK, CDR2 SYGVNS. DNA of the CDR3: TGTGCCAGCAGTGAAACGGGCTTTCTAAGCTCCTACAATGAGCAGTTCTTC. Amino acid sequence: CASSETGFLSSYNEQFF.

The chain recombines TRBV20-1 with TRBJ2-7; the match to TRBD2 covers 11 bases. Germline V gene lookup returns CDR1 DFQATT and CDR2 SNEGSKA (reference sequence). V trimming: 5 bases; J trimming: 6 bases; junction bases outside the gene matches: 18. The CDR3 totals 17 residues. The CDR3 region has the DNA TGCAGTGCTCACCCAGGGGGTAGCGGGAGGGCCAACAGCGAGCAGTACTTC. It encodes CSAHPGGSGRANSEQYF.

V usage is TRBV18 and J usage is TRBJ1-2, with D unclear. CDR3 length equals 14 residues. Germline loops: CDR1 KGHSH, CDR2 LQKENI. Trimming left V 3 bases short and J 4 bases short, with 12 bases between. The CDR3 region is CASSPRTDSYGYTF. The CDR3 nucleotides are TGTGCCAGCTCACCGCGGACGGACTCCTATGGCTACACCTTC.